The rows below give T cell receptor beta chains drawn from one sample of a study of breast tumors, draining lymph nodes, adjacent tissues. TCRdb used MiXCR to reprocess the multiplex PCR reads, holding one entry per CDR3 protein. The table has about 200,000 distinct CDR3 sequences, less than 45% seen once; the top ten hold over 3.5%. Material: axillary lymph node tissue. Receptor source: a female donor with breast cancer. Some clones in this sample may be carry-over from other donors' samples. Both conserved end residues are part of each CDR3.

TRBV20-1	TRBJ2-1	CSARLAIAGRGNEQFF
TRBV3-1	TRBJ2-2	CTSSQTQNTGELFF
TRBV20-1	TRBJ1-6	CSARVGWSPLHF
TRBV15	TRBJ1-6	CASSLSTGDSSPLHF
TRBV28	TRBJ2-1	CASSFIAGGPDEQFF
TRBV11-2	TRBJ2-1	CAGSTDRGFYNEQFF
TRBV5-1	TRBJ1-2	CASSTTPGQGYTF
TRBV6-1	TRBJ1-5	CASSEGQVPNQPQHF
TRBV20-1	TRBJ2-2	CSASARANTGELFF
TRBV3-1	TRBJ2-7	CASSQRRSSYEQYF
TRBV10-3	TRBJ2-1	CAIRTSGRGYDHEQFF
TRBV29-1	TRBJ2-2	CSDLGDTGELFF
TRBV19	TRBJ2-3	CASSITSGRFHGTQYF
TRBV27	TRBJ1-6	CASTFGGGNSPLHF
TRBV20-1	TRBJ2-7	CSAAETGGFYEQYF
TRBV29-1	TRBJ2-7	CSVEGLGTYEQYF